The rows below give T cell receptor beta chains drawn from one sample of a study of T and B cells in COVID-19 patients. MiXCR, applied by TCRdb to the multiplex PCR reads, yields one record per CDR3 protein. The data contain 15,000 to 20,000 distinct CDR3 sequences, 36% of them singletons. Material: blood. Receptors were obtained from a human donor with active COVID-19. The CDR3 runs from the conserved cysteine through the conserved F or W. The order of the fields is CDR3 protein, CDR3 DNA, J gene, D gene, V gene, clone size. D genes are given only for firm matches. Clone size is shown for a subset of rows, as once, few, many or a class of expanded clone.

CASTSWGSDEQYF	TGTGCCAGTACCTCATGGGGGTCAGACGAGCAGTACTTC	TRBJ2-7	.	TRBV19	medium-sized
CASHTMGTQYF	TGTGCCAGCCACACCATGGGTACGCAGTATTTT	TRBJ2-3	.	TRBV12-3/TRBV12-4	few
CASIFSPGTGSYNEQFF	TGTGCCAGCATCTTTTCACCCGGAACGGGGTCCTACAATGAGCAGTTCTTC	TRBJ2-1	.	TRBV11-1	.
CASSLASSGGTDTQYF	TGTGCCAGCAGTTTAGCGTCTAGCGGGGGGACAGATACGCAGTATTTT	TRBJ2-3	TRBD2	TRBV12-3/TRBV12-4	.
CASSYSRSEAFF	TGTGCCAGCAGTTACTCCCGGTCTGAAGCTTTCTTT	TRBJ1-1	.	TRBV6-6	.
CSASSILASVSTDTQYF	TGCAGTGCTAGTTCGATCCTAGCAAGTGTTTCCACAGATACGCAGTATTTT	TRBJ2-3	.	TRBV20-1	.
CSASLLRLGVGNEQFF	TGCAGTGCTAGCCTTCTTAGGCTGGGGGTGGGAAATGAGCAGTTCTTC	TRBJ2-1	.	TRBV20-1	.
CASSPRDSRSTEAFF	TGCGCCAGCAGCCCCCGGGACAGCCGGTCCACTGAAGCTTTCTTT	TRBJ1-1	TRBD1	TRBV4-1	.
CASSRGPGNTIYF	TGTGCCAGCAGCAGGGGCCCTGGAAACACCATATATTTT	TRBJ1-3	.	TRBV5-6	few
CASSDLWTGASNQPQHF	TGTGCCAGCAGTGATCTTTGGACAGGGGCAAGCAATCAGCCCCAGCATTTT	TRBJ1-5	TRBD1	TRBV6-1	few
CASSIDGGSGGYYNEQFF	TGTGCCAGTAGTATAGATGGTGGGTCGGGGGGGTACTACAATGAGCAGTTCTTC	TRBJ2-1	TRBD2	TRBV19	.
CSARNPSGAQGEQFF	TGCAGTGCTAGGAACCCTAGCGGGGCCCAAGGTGAGCAGTTCTTC	TRBJ2-1	TRBD2	TRBV20-1	once
CASSSAVRSGYTF	TGTGCCAGCAGCTCGGCGGTTCGGAGTGGCTACACCTTC	TRBJ1-2	.	TRBV12-3/TRBV12-4	.
CASSVSGTISTDTQYF	TGTGCCAGCAGCGTCTCCGGGACCATCAGCACAGATACGCAGTATTTT	TRBJ2-3	.	TRBV7-9	.
CASSLSSGVDGYTF	TGTGCCAGCAGTTTATCCTCAGGGGTCGATGGCTACACCTTC	TRBJ1-2	.	TRBV27	once
CATRGMEGDYGYTF	TGTGCCACCAGAGGAATGGAAGGGGACTATGGCTACACCTTC	TRBJ1-2	.	TRBV19	many
CASSADRNYGYTF	TGTGCCAGCAGCGCCGACCGTAACTATGGCTACACCTTC	TRBJ1-2	.	TRBV5-6	.
CASSLVGSGTAYEQYF	TGTGCCAGCAGCTTAGTAGGTTCAGGGACGGCCTACGAGCAGTACTTC	TRBJ2-7	.	TRBV13	few
CASSHAMDRGNQPQHF	TGTGCCAGCAGTCACGCCATGGACAGGGGCAATCAGCCCCAGCATTTT	TRBJ1-5	TRBD1	TRBV6-6	.
CASSRLTGNNSPLHF	TGTGCCAGTAGTCGTCTCACAGGGAACAATTCACCCCTCCACTTT	TRBJ1-6	.	TRBV19	few
CASSLFPANTETQYF	TGTGCCAGCAGTTTATTCCCAGCCAACACGGAGACCCAGTACTTC	TRBJ2-5	.	TRBV27	few
CATSSLQGDLAYEQYF	TGTGCCACCAGCAGCTTACAGGGCGATTTAGCCTACGAGCAGTACTTC	TRBJ2-7	.	TRBV15	.
CASSPTRNEQYF	TGTGCCAGCAGCCCCACTAGAAACGAGCAGTACTTC	TRBJ2-7	.	TRBV12-3/TRBV12-4	few
CASSLYPGGPSELFF	TGTGCCAGCAGCTTGTACCCAGGGGGCCCGTCAGAGCTGTTTTTT	TRBJ2-2	TRBD1	TRBV5-6	.
CASSTSGVDSYEQYF	TGTGCCAGCAGCACTAGCGGGGTCGACTCCTACGAGCAGTACTTC	TRBJ2-7	TRBD2	TRBV5-4	few
CASTRPGTVQETQYF	TGTGCCAGCACCCGGCCAGGGACAGTCCAAGAGACCCAGTACTTC	TRBJ2-5	TRBD1	TRBV27	.
CASSKRGLGNSPLHF	TGTGCCAGTAGTAAAAGAGGTTTAGGGAATTCACCCCTCCACTTT	TRBJ1-6	.	TRBV19	few
CASGETLYFSTDTQYF	TGTGCCAGCGGTGAGACCCTATATTTTAGCACAGATACGCAGTATTTT	TRBJ2-3	.	TRBV6-6	.
CASSLTSGGAGEQFF	TGCGCCAGCAGCTTGACTAGCGGGGGGGCGGGTGAGCAGTTCTTC	TRBJ2-1	TRBD2	TRBV5-1	.
CASSPPSGTNTGELFF	TGTGCCAGCTCACCACCTTCGGGGACGAACACCGGGGAGCTGTTTTTT	TRBJ2-2	.	TRBV18	few
CASSESWGASGRQETQYF	TGTGCCAGCAGTGAATCCTGGGGCGCTAGCGGGAGGCAAGAGACCCAGTACTTC	TRBJ2-5	TRBD2	TRBV6-1	.
CASTILGLAGGGTGELFF	TGTGCCAGTACCATATTGGGACTAGCGGGGGGTGGTACCGGGGAGCTGTTTTTT	TRBJ2-2	TRBD2	TRBV19	few
CASSFSSVGVKAGELFF	TGTGCCAGCAGTTTTTCATCGGTGGGGGTAAAGGCCGGGGAGCTGTTTTTT	TRBJ2-2	.	TRBV27	medium-sized
CSVVGLEQETQYF	TGCAGCGTTGTAGGATTGGAACAAGAGACCCAGTACTTC	TRBJ2-5	.	TRBV29-1	medium-sized
CASSLQTRGAEQYF	TGTGCCAGCAGTTTACAGACTAGAGGGGCGGAGCAGTACTTC	TRBJ2-7	.	TRBV27	.
CASSLSAGNSHYSPLHF	TGTGCCAGCAGCTTGAGTGCTGGCAACTCTCACTATTCACCCCTCCACTTT	TRBJ1-6	.	TRBV5-5	few
CASSYGSSSGGAFYNEQFF	TGTGCCAGCAGTTACGGTTCAAGTAGCGGGGGGGCCTTTTACAATGAGCAGTTCTTC	TRBJ2-1	TRBD2	TRBV6-6	.
CASSITGGQETQYF	TGTGCCAGTAGTATTACAGGGGGCCAAGAGACCCAGTACTTC	TRBJ2-5	TRBD1	TRBV19	few
CSVEPQGLGGGYTF	TGCAGCGTTGAACCCCAAGGGCTGGGGGGCGGCTACACCTTC	TRBJ1-2	.	TRBV29-1	few
CATSDSSGGNTGELFF	TGTGCCACCAGTGATTCCAGCGGGGGGAACACCGGGGAGCTGTTTTTT	TRBJ2-2	TRBD2	TRBV24-1	.